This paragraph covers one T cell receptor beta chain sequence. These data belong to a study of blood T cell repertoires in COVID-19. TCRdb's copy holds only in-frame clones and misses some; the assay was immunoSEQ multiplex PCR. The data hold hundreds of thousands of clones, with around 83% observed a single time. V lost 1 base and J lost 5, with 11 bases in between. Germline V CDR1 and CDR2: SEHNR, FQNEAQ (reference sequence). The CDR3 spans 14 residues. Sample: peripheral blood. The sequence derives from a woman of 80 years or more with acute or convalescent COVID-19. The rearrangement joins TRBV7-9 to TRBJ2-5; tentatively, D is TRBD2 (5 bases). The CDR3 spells CASSLVTGGETQYF. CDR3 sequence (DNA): TGTGCCAGCAGCTTAGTGACCGGCGGGGAGACCCAGTACTTC. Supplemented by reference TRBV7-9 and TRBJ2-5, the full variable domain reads DTGVSQNPRHKITKRGQNVTFRCDPISEHNRLYWYRQTLGQGPEFLTYFQNEAQLEKSRLLSDRFSAERPKGSFSTLEIQRTEQGDSAMYLCASSLVTGGETQYFGPGTRLLVL.